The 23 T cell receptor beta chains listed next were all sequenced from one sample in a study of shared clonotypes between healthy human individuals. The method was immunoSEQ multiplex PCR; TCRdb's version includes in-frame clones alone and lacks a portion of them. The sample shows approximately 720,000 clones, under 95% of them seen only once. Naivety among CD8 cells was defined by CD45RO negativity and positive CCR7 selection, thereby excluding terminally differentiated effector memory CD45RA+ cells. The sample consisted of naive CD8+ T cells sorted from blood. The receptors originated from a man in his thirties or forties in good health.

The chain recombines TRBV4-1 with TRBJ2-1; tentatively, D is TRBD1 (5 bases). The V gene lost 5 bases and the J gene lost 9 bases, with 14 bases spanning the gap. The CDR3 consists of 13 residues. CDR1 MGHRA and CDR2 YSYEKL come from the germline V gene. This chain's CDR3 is CASSEPQGGEQFF. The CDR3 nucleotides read TGCGCCAGCAGCGAACCCCAGGGTGGTGAGCAGTTCTTC.

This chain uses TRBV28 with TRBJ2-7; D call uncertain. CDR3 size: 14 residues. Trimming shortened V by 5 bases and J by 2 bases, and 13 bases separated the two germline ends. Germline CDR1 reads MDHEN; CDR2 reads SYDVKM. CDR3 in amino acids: CASSLARRPYEQYF. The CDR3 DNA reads TGTGCCAGCAGTCTCGCAAGACGGCCCTACGAGCAGTACTTC.

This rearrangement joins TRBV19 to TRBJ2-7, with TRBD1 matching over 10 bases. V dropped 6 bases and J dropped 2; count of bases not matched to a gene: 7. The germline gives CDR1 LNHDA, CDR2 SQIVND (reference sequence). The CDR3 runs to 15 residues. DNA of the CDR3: TGTGCCAGTAGCCCACGGGACAGGGGACCCTACGAGCAGTACTTC. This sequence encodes CASSPRDRGPYEQYF.

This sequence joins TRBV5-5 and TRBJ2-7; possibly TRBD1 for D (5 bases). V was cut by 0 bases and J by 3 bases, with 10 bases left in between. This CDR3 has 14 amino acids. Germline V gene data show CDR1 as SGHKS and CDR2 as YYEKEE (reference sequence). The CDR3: CASSLEQGYYEQYF. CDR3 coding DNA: TGTGCCAGCAGCTTGGAGCAGGGCTACTACGAGCAGTACTTC.

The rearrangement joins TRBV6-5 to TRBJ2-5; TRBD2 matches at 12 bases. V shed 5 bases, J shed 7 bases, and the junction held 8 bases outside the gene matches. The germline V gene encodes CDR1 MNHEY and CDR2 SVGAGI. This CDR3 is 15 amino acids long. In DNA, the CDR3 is TGTGCCAGCAGTCTGGGGACTAGCGGGCTTGTGACCCAGTACTTC. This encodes CASSLGTSGLVTQYF.

The CDR3 region has the DNA TGTGCCAGCAGTTTCGGGCAGGCTAACGCTGAAGCTTTCTTT. Translating gives CASSFGQANAEAFF. The chain has TRBV28 and TRBJ1-1, with D uncertain. The CDR3 covers 14 residues. V shed 3 bases and J shed 6 bases, with 14 bases lying between them. CDR1 and CDR2 from the germline V gene are MDHEN and SYDVKM.

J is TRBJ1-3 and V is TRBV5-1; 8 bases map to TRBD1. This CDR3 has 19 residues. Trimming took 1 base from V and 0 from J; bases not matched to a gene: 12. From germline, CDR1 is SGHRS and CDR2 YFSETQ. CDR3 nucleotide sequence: TGCGCCAGCAGCTTGATGTCCTTAGGGACAGGTCACTCTGGAAACACCATATATTTT. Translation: CASSLMSLGTGHSGNTIYF. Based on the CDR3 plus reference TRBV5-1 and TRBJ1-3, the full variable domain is KAGVTQTPRYLIKTRGQQVTLSCSPISGHRSVSWYQQTPGQGLQFLFEYFSETQRNKGNFPGRFSGRQFSNSRSEMNVSTLELGDSALYLCASSLMSLGTGHSGNTIYFGEGSWLTVV.

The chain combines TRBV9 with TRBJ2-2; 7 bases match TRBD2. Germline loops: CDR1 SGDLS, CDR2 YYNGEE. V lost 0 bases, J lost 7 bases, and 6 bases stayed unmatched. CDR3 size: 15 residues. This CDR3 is CASSVVSSGSGELFF. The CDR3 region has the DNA TGTGCCAGCAGCGTAGTTTCTAGCGGAAGCGGGGAGCTGTTTTTT.

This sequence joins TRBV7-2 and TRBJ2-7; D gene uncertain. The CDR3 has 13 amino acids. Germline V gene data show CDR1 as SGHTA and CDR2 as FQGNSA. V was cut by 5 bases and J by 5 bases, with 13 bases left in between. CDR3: CASSPPPSDEQYF. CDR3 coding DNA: TGTGCCAGCAGCCCACCTCCGTCGGACGAGCAGTACTTC.

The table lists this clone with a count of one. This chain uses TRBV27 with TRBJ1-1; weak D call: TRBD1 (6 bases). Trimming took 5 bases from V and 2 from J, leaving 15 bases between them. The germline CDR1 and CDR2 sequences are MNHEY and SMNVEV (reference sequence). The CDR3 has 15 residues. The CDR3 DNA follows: TGTGCCAGCAGTCCTAGGGGGGGGCGAAACACTGAAGCTTTCTTT. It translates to CASSPRGGRNTEAFF.

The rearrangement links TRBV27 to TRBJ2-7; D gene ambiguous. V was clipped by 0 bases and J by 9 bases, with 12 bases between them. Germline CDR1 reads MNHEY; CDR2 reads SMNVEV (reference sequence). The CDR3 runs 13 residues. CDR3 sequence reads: CASSLSKVSLQYF. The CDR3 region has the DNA TGTGCCAGCAGTTTATCGAAGGTATCGCTGCAGTACTTC.

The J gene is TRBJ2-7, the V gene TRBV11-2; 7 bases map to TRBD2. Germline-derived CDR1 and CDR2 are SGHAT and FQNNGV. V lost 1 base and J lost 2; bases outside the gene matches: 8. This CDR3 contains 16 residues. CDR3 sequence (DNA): TGTGCCAGCAGCTTAGTACCGACGGGGACTACCTACGAGCAGTACTTC. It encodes CASSLVPTGTTYEQYF. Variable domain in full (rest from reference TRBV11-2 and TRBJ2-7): EAGVAQSPRYKIIEKRQSVAFWCNPISGHATLYWYQQILGQGPKLLIQFQNNGVVDDSQLPKDRFSAERLKGVDSTLKIQPAKLEDSAVYLCASSLVPTGTTYEQYFGPGTRLTVT.

This CDR3 is CASSLIGGVDYYEQYF. The CDR3 nucleotides read TGTGCCAGCAGTTTAATTGGCGGGGTGGACTACTACGAGCAGTACTTC. The chain is built from TRBV27 and TRBJ2-7; TRBD2 is a possible D gene (6 bases). The CDR3 is 16 amino acids. CDR1 is MNHEY, CDR2 SMNVEV, per germline (reference sequence). The V gene lost 2 bases and the J gene lost 3 bases, with 17 bases spanning the gap.

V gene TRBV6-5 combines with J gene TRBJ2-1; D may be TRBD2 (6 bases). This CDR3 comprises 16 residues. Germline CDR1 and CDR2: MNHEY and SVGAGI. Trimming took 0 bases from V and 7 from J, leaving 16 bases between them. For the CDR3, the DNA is TGTGCCAGCAGTTACTCCGGAGGGAGCCCTAATAATGAGCAGTTCTTC. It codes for CASSYSGGSPNNEQFF.

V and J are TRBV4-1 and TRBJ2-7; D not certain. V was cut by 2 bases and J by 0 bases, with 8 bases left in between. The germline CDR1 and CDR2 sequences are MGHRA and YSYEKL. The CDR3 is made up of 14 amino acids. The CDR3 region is CASSQLQSSYEQYF. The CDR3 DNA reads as TGCGCCAGCAGCCAACTACAGAGCTCCTACGAGCAGTACTTC.

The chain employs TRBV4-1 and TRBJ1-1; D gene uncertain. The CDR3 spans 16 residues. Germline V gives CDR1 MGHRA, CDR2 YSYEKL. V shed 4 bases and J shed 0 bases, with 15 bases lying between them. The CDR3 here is CASSPYVGQLNTEAFF. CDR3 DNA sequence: TGCGCCAGCAGCCCCTATGTCGGGCAGTTGAACACTGAAGCTTTCTTT.

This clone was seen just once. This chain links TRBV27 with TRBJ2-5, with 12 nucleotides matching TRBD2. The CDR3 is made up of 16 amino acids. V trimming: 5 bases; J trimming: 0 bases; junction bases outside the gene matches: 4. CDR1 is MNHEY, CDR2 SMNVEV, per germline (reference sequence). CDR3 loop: CASSPRTSGNQETQYF. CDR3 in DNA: TGTGCCAGCAGTCCCCGGACTAGCGGGAACCAAGAGACCCAGTACTTC.

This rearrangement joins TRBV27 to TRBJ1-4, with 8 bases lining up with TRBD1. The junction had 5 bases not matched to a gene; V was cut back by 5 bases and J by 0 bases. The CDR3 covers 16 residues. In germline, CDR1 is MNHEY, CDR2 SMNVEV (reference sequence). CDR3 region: CASSPGQGATNEKLFF. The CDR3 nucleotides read TGTGCCAGCAGTCCCGGACAGGGCGCAACTAATGAAAAACTGTTTTTT.

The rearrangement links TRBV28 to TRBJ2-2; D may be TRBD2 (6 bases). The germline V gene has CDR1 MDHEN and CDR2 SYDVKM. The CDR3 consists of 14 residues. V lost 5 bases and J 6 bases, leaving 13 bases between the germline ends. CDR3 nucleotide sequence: TGTGCCAGCAGTATCGGGACTCCATCCGGGGAGCTGTTTTTT. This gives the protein CASSIGTPSGELFF.

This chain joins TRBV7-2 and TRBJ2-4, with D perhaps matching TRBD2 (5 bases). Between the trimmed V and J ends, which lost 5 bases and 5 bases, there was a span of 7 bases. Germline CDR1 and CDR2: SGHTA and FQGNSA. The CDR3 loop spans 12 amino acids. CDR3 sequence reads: CASSPLENIQYF. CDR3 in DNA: TGTGCCAGCAGCCCACTAGAAAACATTCAGTACTTC.

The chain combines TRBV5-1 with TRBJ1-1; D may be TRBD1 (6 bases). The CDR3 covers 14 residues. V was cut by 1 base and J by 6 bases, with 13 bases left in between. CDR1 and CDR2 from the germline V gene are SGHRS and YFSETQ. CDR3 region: CASSLNRERAEAFF. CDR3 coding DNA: TGCGCCAGCAGCTTGAACAGGGAGAGGGCTGAAGCTTTCTTT.

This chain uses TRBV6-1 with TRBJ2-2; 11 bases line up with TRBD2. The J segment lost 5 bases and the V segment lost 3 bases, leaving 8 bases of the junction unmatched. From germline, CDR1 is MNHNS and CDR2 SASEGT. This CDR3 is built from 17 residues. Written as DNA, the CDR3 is TGTGCCAGCAGTGATCTAGCGGGAGGCTTTGGGACCGGGGAGCTGTTTTTT. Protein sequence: CASSDLAGGFGTGELFF.

The CDR3 DNA reads TGTGCCAGCAGCTGGTCAGGGCAACCAGATACGCAGTATTTT. Its protein is CASSWSGQPDTQYF. This chain uses TRBV7-9 with TRBJ2-3; tentative D call: TRBD1 (5 bases). The CDR3 spans 14 residues. The germline V gene has CDR1 SEHNR and CDR2 FQNEAQ (reference sequence). With 4 bases removed from V and 4 bases from J, the gap between germline ends came to 12 bases.